A single sample is the source of the 16 T cell receptor beta chains below, sequenced in a study of T cells after yellow fever vaccination. Each CDR3 protein is one row after TCRdb ran MiXCR on the 5' RACE reads. The sample carries about 320,000 distinct CDR3 sequences, about 10% recorded once. Here the sequenced sample was CD4+ T cells sorted from PBMCs, taken 45 days after the yellow fever booster vaccination. All receptors derive from a young man who received the YFV17D yellow fever vaccine.

The chain joins TRBV14 to TRBJ2-3; D may be TRBD1 or TRBD2 (5 bases each). Germline V gene sequence: CDR1 SGHDN, CDR2 FVKESK. The V end was cut by 4 bases, the J end by 1 base, with 15 bases between. This CDR3 comprises 16 residues. The DNA of the CDR3 is TGTGCCAGCAGCCGGAGGCCGGGACGGGGCACAGATACGCAGTATTTT. Amino acid sequence: CASSRRPGRGTDTQYF.

This clonotype was found a few times. The rearrangement joins TRBV7-2 to TRBJ1-2; weak D call: TRBD1 (5 bases). The CDR3 covers 12 residues. The ends were cut back, 4 bases at V and 7 bases at J, with 10 bases in the middle. The germline V gene encodes CDR1 SGHTA and CDR2 FQGNSA. CDR3 in DNA: TGTGCCAGCAGCTCTCCAGGGTCTGGCTACACCTTC. Translating gives CASSSPGSGYTF.

Ten or more counts support this clonotype. The CDR3 nucleotides are TGCAGCGCGACACTAGCGGGGGGGCCTAATGAGCAGTTCTTC. It specifies CSATLAGGPNEQFF. The chain couples TRBV29-1 to TRBJ2-1; 13 nucleotides agree with TRBD2. CDR3 size: 14 residues. V was clipped by 7 bases and J by 7 bases; unmatched bases: 7. The germline V gene has CDR1 SQVTM and CDR2 ANQGSEA.

This clonotype was counted between two and nine times. This chain connects TRBV20-1 to TRBJ2-7, with TRBD2 matching 7 bases. Germline V gene lookup returns CDR1 DFQATT and CDR2 SNEGSKA (reference sequence). The CDR3 has 12 amino acids. The V segment lost 3 bases and the J segment 3 bases; nucleotides outside the gene matches: 2. The CDR3 is CSARRGFYEQYF. The CDR3 nucleotides are TGCAGTGCTAGGCGGGGGTTCTACGAGCAGTACTTC.

This clonotype turned up a few times. The V call is TRBV2, the J call TRBJ1-1; D gene ambiguous. The V end lost 8 bases, the J end lost 4 bases, and 14 bases lay between the germline ends. CDR3 length equals 13 residues. Per germline, CDR1 SNHLY and CDR2 FYNNEI. CDR3 sequence (DNA): TGTGCCAGCTTCGGGGAACGGGGCACTGAAGCTTTCTTT. Translating it yields CASFGERGTEAFF.

Ten or more counts support this clonotype. V usage is TRBV10-3 and J usage is TRBJ1-1; possibly TRBD1 for D (6 bases). The CDR3 totals 13 residues. Per germline, CDR1 ENHRY and CDR2 SYGVKD. Deletions cut 6 bases from V and 3 bases from J, with 11 bases between. The CDR3 sequence is CAIRSAGDTEAFF. In DNA, the CDR3 is TGTGCCATCAGATCGGCAGGGGACACTGAAGCTTTCTTT.

The V gene is TRBV20-1, the J gene TRBJ2-7, with TRBD1 matching 10 bases. Germline assignment: CDR1 DFQATT and CDR2 SNEGSKA (reference sequence). The CDR3 has 13 residues. The J segment lost 4 bases and the V segment lost 6 bases, leaving 6 bases of the junction unmatched. In nucleotides, the CDR3 is TGCAGTGCCGCGACAGGGGGCACGTACGAGCAGTACGTC. It encodes CSAATGGTYEQYV.

The V call is TRBV12-3 or TRBV12-4, the J call TRBJ1-1, with 8 bases fitting TRBD1. The CDR3 has 14 amino acids. With V trimmed by 5 bases and J by 3 bases, 5 bases remained unmatched. CDR3 region: CASSPRTGHTEAFF. For the CDR3, the DNA is TGTGCCAGCAGTCCGAGGACAGGGCACACTGAAGCTTTCTTT.

The chain is built from TRBV4-1 and TRBJ2-1; TRBD2 might be the D (5 bases). In germline, CDR1 is MGHRA, CDR2 YSYEKL. The CDR3 runs 16 residues. Trimming removed 2 bases at V and 4 bases at J, with 15 bases between. DNA of the CDR3: TGCGCCAGCAGCCAACCGGGCAGGCGACTATACAATGAGCAGTTCTTC. This encodes CASSQPGRRLYNEQFF.

The chain uses TRBV4-2 and TRBJ2-3; 14 bases agree with TRBD2. The length of the CDR3 is 18 residues. Losses at the gene ends were 3 bases for V and 1 base for J; bases not matched to a gene: 6. The germline CDR1 and CDR2 sequences are LGHNA and YNFKEQ. The CDR3 nucleotides read TGTGCCAGCAGCCAGGCGACTAGCGGGGGGGCTGGCACAGATACGCAGTATTTT. Protein product: CASSQATSGGAGTDTQYF.

This clonotype was observed many times. The genes are TRBV5-8 and TRBJ2-1; D remains ambiguous. V shed 4 bases and J shed 6 bases, with 8 bases lying between them. The CDR3 consists of 12 residues. The germline V gene has CDR1 SGHTS and CDR2 YDEGEE. This CDR3 is CASSLGLNEQFF. CDR3 DNA sequence: TGTGCCAGCAGCCTGGGCCTCAATGAGCAGTTCTTC.

This clonotype was picked up many times. The V and J genes are TRBV6-6 and TRBJ2-7; D gene unclear. CDR1 and CDR2 from the germline V gene are MNHNY and SVGAGI (reference sequence). The V end lost 8 bases, the J end lost 5 bases, and 4 bases lay between the germline ends. CDR3 length equals 9 residues. The CDR3 spells CASGHEQYF. The CDR3 DNA sequence: TGTGCCAGCGGCCACGAGCAGTACTTC.

This clonotype was observed many times. The V gene is TRBV7-2, the J gene TRBJ1-1; TRBD1 aligns across 8 bases. Germline values: CDR1 SGHTA, CDR2 FQGNSA. This CDR3 region has 13 residues. V lost 6 bases to trimming and J lost 5 bases; unmatched junction nucleotides: 5. CDR3 in amino acids: CASRQGAWTEAFF. The DNA for the CDR3 is TGTGCCAGCAGGCAGGGGGCCTGGACTGAAGCTTTCTTT.

This clonotype has a handful of counts. The chain combines TRBV28 with TRBJ2-3, with TRBD1 matching over 7 bases. V shed 10 bases, J shed 1 base, and the junction held 11 bases outside the gene matches. Per germline, CDR1 MDHEN and CDR2 SYDVKM. CDR3 length equals 15 residues. DNA for the CDR3: TGTGCCACCTCTCCCCGGGACAGAGGCACAGATACGCAGTATTTT. Its protein product is CATSPRDRGTDTQYF.

The table lists this clonotype with many counts. The rearrangement links TRBV11-2 to TRBJ2-5; the match to TRBD1 covers 11 bases. The length of the CDR3 is 15 residues. V shed 5 bases and J 4 bases; nucleotides not matched to a gene: 6. Germline loops: CDR1 SGHAT, CDR2 FQNNGV. Here the CDR3 DNA reads TGTGCCAGCAGCCGTGGACAGGGGGCCCCAGAGACCCAGTACTTC. This encodes CASSRGQGAPETQYF.

This rearrangement joins TRBV6-5 to TRBJ2-5, with a possible D match to TRBD2 (5 bases). Trimming shortened V by 5 bases and J by 8 bases, and 12 bases separated the two germline ends. CDR1 and CDR2 from the germline V gene are MNHEY and SVGAGI. This CDR3 is 12 amino acids long. CDR3 bases: TGTGCCAGCAGTCAGTCGGGGTATACCCAGTACTTC. This gives the protein CASSQSGYTQYF.